The clone carrying this TCR beta chain was seen ten or more times. What it binds is unknown. TCRdb reprocessed the 5' RACE reads with MiXCR, giving one entry per CDR3 protein. Among fewer than 250,000 distinct CDR3 sequences listed, approximately 7% were seen once. The sample is drawn from a study of identical twins. Findings and limits, study-wide: Analyses of zero insertions could be partly confounded by invariant MAIT and iNKT cells. Low generation probability was overrepresented in out-of-frame alpha sequences shared by twins. The models gave estimates that fell short of the out-of-frame TCR alpha sharing seen in monozygotic twins.

The CDR3 loop spans 14 amino acids. Per germline, CDR1 SGHVS and CDR2 FQNEAQ. Trimming shortened V by 5 bases and J by 1 base, and 8 bases separated the two germline ends. The sample was also linked to a second study, of yellow fever vaccine responses in identical twins.

Sequenced sample: memory (CD45RO+) T cells sorted from blood. The source is a woman in her late teens or twenties in good health. The chain has TRBV7-8 and TRBJ2-2; D is undetermined. The CDR3: CASSRTVNTGELFF. The DNA of the CDR3 is TGTGCCAGCAGCCGGACGGTGAACACCGGGGAGCTGTTTTTT.